One T cell receptor (beta chain) is described in this entry. Its antigen is still unknown. Germline-derived CDR1 and CDR2 are MNHNY and SVGAGI (reference sequence). Trimming took 1 base from V and 7 from J; bases not matched to a gene: 6. The CDR3 extends over 14 amino acids. This specimen belongs to a study of graft-versus-host responses after intestinal transplantation. Study findings and constraints: Researchers found GvH clones in recipient marrow, and some showed up first in ileum or blood.

TCRdb keeps only in-frame clones here, not all; method: immunoSEQ multiplex PCR. Counted here are 25,000 to 35,000 clones, approximately 90% occurring once; the ten biggest clones make up 11%. The chain recombines TRBV6-6 with TRBJ2-7, with 8 bases that match TRBD1. This material consisted of PBMCs, taken about 15 months after intestinal transplantation. The TCR was taken from a human patient who received an intestinal transplant, so some T cells may come from the graft donor. CDR3 protein: CASSYYSRGREQYF. Written as DNA, the CDR3 is TGTGCCAGCAGTTACTACTCCAGGGGGCGAGAGCAGTACTTC.